These T cell receptor beta chains were read from a single sample in a study of metastatic and nonmetastatic thyroid tumors. TCRdb reprocessed the PCR reads via MiXCR. The repertoire has around 13,000 clones, around 10% of them found once; the top ten carry roughly 33%. The specimen was blood. The receptor set was obtained from a female donor with papillary thyroid cancer or a benign thyroid nodule (not recorded which). Some clones in this sample may be carry-over from other donors' samples. Both conserved end residues are trimmed from each CDR3. D genes are given only for firm matches.

j_gene: TRBJ2-1
v_gene: TRBV3-1
d_gene: TRBD2
CDR3aa: ASSWGSGGANEQF

j_gene: TRBJ2-5
v_gene: TRBV10-3
d_gene: NA
CDR3aa: AISPTPSGGETQY

j_gene: TRBJ2-3
v_gene: TRBV7-2
d_gene: TRBD2
CDR3aa: ASSSTSGRVDTQY

j_gene: TRBJ1-2
v_gene: TRBV19
d_gene: NA
CDR3aa: ASSIGGGYGYT

j_gene: TRBJ1-4
v_gene: TRBV27
d_gene: NA
CDR3aa: ASSFLGEKLF

j_gene: TRBJ1-2
v_gene: TRBV30
d_gene: NA
CDR3aa: AWNYNRNYGYT

j_gene: TRBJ1-3
v_gene: TRBV18
d_gene: NA
CDR3aa: ASSPTGTPGNTIY

j_gene: TRBJ1-6
v_gene: TRBV20-1
d_gene: NA
CDR3aa: SASPGNPNSPLH

j_gene: TRBJ1-2
v_gene: TRBV7-8
d_gene: TRBD1
CDR3aa: ASSSSGQGPSNYGYT

j_gene: TRBJ2-4
v_gene: TRBV28
d_gene: NA
CDR3aa: ASSLFSSAIKNIQY

j_gene: TRBJ2-1
v_gene: TRBV28
d_gene: NA
CDR3aa: ASSFLRQFSYHEQF

j_gene: TRBJ2-1
v_gene: TRBV3-1
d_gene: NA
CDR3aa: ASSQVGREQF

j_gene: TRBJ2-5
v_gene: TRBV7-9
d_gene: TRBD2
CDR3aa: ASREEYQETQY

j_gene: TRBJ2-5
v_gene: TRBV20-1
d_gene: NA
CDR3aa: SARDFRESLGETQY

j_gene: TRBJ2-1
v_gene: TRBV6-1
d_gene: TRBD1
CDR3aa: ASSEERTGAREQF

j_gene: TRBJ2-1
v_gene: TRBV6-1
d_gene: TRBD1
CDR3aa: ASSGQGIVFGQF

j_gene: TRBJ1-5
v_gene: TRBV28
d_gene: TRBD1
CDR3aa: ASTSEQGSQPQH

j_gene: TRBJ2-5
v_gene: TRBV7-3
d_gene: NA
CDR3aa: ASSLQSGPQETQY

j_gene: TRBJ2-6
v_gene: TRBV27
d_gene: NA
CDR3aa: ASSDSGSNFLT

j_gene: TRBJ1-5
v_gene: TRBV20-1
d_gene: NA
CDR3aa: SARGGIRGQPQH

j_gene: TRBJ2-5
v_gene: TRBV12-3/TRBV12-4
d_gene: TRBD1
CDR3aa: ASNRDSQETQY

j_gene: TRBJ2-1
v_gene: TRBV3-1
d_gene: NA
CDR3aa: ASSQVGRGQF

j_gene: TRBJ2-5
v_gene: TRBV13
d_gene: NA
CDR3aa: ASSNTGKGETQY

j_gene: TRBJ2-1
v_gene: TRBV6-1
d_gene: TRBD1
CDR3aa: ASSQATGFDEQF

j_gene: TRBJ1-5
v_gene: TRBV2
d_gene: TRBD1
CDR3aa: ASSGQAPNQPQH

j_gene: TRBJ2-1
v_gene: TRBV4-2
d_gene: TRBD2
CDR3aa: ASSRARGDALSTYNEQF